The clone carrying this T cell receptor (beta chain) was recorded many times. This specimen belongs to a study of Graves' ophthalmopathy and Graves' hyperthyroidism. Study information: Calling hyperthyroidism stable required that no ophthalmopathy show up within 18 months of follow-up.

The CDR3 is 13 residues long. V was cut by 9 bases and J by 4 bases, with 16 bases left in between. Per germline, CDR1 SGHRS and CDR2 YFSETQ. Amplification of TCR beta CDR3 regions used RNA transcripts. An opening RT-PCR round employed HTBI primers and preceded a second-round multiplex PCR. A single record per CDR3 protein comes from TCRdb applying MiXCR to the multiplex PCR reads. The sample comprises about 1.2 million distinct CDR3 sequences, 35% to 45% of which are singletons, and roughly 11% rests with the top ten. Diagnosis was based on clinical symptoms, serum thyroxine, TRAb, thyroid ultrasound and orbital computed tomography.

The V and J genes are TRBV5-1 and TRBJ2-5; D is ambiguous. This TCR came from an adult man with Graves' hyperthyroidism. The sequencing sample was made of peripheral blood or thyroid tissue (not recorded which). The CDR3 region has the DNA TGCGCCACCACTCTGGGCCCTTCAGAGACCCAGTACTTC. Amino acids: CATTLGPSETQYF.